This entry lists 17 T cell receptor beta chains sequenced from one sample in a study of Ad26.COV2.S vaccination and SARS-CoV-2 variants. Treatment in this sample: 15 to 20 received Ad26.COV2.S at low or high dose, single or two shots; a few received placebo; per-sample allocation not given. Specimen acquisition occurred on day 63 following the initial vaccine or placebo injection. Data came from immunoSEQ multiplex PCR; TCRdb stores just in-frame clones and leaves some out. The table includes about 450,000 clones, about 88% detected once. The source material was peripheral blood, sampled in a trial of Ad26.COV2.S vaccine versus placebo. These receptors were taken from a person between 18 and 59 years old who received the Ad26.COV2.S COVID-19 vaccine or a placebo.

The rearrangement links TRBV3-1 (or the pseudogene TRBV3-2) to TRBJ2-3; D gene uncertain. CDR3 size: 16 residues. The germline V gene encodes CDR1 LGHDT and CDR2 YNNKEL (reference sequence). The V and J ends lost 0 bases and 0 bases respectively, with 10 bases between them. The DNA of the CDR3 is TGTGCCAGCAGCCAAGAAACGTCTTCTAGCACAGATACGCAGTATTTT. It codes for CASSQETSSSTDTQYF.

The rearrangement joins TRBV18 to TRBJ1-6; D unclear. The germline CDR1 and CDR2 sequences are KGHSH and LQKENI. Trimming removed 6 bases from V and 0 bases from J, with 6 bases in between. The CDR3 is 14 amino acids. CDR3 residues: CASSPSSYNSPLHF. The CDR3 DNA follows: TGTGCCAGCTCTCCGAGCTCCTATAATTCACCCCTCCACTTT. The full variable domain, in which reference TRBV18 and TRBJ1-6 provide the parts outside the CDR3, is NAGVMQNPRHLVRRRGQEARLRCSPMKGHSHVYWYRQLPEEGLKFMVYLQKENIIDESGMPKERFSAEFPKEGPSILRIQQVVRGDSAAYFCASSPSSYNSPLHFGNGTRLTVT.

CDR3 bases: TGTGCAAAATCCGGGACAGCGCAAGAGACCCAGTACTTC. Its translation: CAKSGTAQETQYF. The chain employs TRBV6-5 and TRBJ2-5, with 7 bases lining up with TRBD1. Germline assignment: CDR1 MNHEY and CDR2 SVGAGI. This CDR3 contains 13 residues.

The chain has TRBV5-4 and TRBJ2-3, with D possibly TRBD2 on 5 matching bases. Trimming left V 4 bases short and J 0 bases short, with 12 bases between. The CDR3 spans 15 residues. Per germline, CDR1 SGHNT and CDR2 YYREEE (reference sequence). The CDR3 reads CASSASGSSTDTQYF. Here the CDR3 DNA reads TGTGCCAGCAGCGCCTCGGGGTCTAGCACAGATACGCAGTATTTT.

The gene calls are TRBV3-1 (or the pseudogene TRBV3-2) and TRBJ1-2; D is undetermined. Germline V gene sequence: CDR1 LGHDT, CDR2 YNNKEL (reference sequence). The CDR3 contains 15 residues. V was pared by 4 bases and J by 4 bases, with 16 bases between. The DNA for the CDR3 is TGTGCCAGCAGCCTCCGCGGGGTGGGTGTCTATGGCTACACCTTC. Translation gives CASSLRGVGVYGYTF.

This clone came up once. The V and J genes are TRBV5-6 and TRBJ2-5; perhaps D is TRBD1 or TRBD2 (7 bases each). Trimming removed 0 bases at V and 5 bases at J, with 14 bases between. The CDR3 has 15 amino acids. The germline V gene encodes CDR1 SGHDT and CDR2 YYEEEE. The CDR3 DNA reads as TGTGCCAGCAGCTTGGGGCGACAGGGAGGGGAGACCCAGTACTTC. It encodes CASSLGRQGGETQYF.

The CDR3 nucleotides are TGTGCCAGCAGTGAAAGAGGGAACTATGGCTACACCTTC. Translation: CASSERGNYGYTF. The V and J genes are TRBV25-1 and TRBJ1-2; D is ambiguous. Germline V CDR1 and CDR2: MGHDK, SYGVNS. V was clipped by 2 bases and J by 2 bases, with 6 bases between them. The CDR3 consists of 13 residues.

The chain recombines TRBV9 with TRBJ2-3; D is uncertain. CDR3 size: 13 residues. Trimming removed 4 bases at V and 8 bases at J, with 14 bases between. CDR1 and CDR2 (germline): SGDLS, YYNGEE. The CDR3 DNA reads as TGTGCCAGCAGCCCTCCTGGCCCAGGTACGCAGTATTTT. It encodes CASSPPGPGTQYF.

V and J are TRBV2 and TRBJ2-7, with D perhaps TRBD1 or TRBD2 (5 bases each). This CDR3 has 16 residues. Trimming pared 0 bases from V and 3 bases from J, leaving 15 bases between. Germline CDR1 reads SNHLY; CDR2 reads FYNNEI. The CDR3 coding sequence is TGTGCCAGCAGTGAAGCCTGGGGGTCGGGTCTCTACGAGCAGTACGTC. The encoded protein is CASSEAWGSGLYEQYV.

The chain is built from TRBV4-3 and TRBJ2-1, with D possibly being TRBD2 (5 bases). The ends were cut back, 0 bases at V and 10 bases at J, with 13 bases in the middle. The CDR3 consists of 14 residues. Germline lookup yields CDR1 LGHNA and CDR2 YSLEER. For the CDR3, the DNA is TGCGCCAGCAGCCAAGATGCCCCTCCGGGGGAGCAGTTCTTC. Protein sequence: CASSQDAPPGEQFF.

This sequence joins TRBV19 and TRBJ1-5; the match to TRBD1 covers 9 bases. Germline values: CDR1 LNHDA, CDR2 SQIVND (reference sequence). Losses at the gene ends were 7 bases for V and 4 bases for J; bases not matched to a gene: 5. The CDR3 has 14 residues. CDR3 nucleotides: TGTGCCAGTACCCTGACAGGGGGAAATCAGCCCCAGCATTTT. It encodes CASTLTGGNQPQHF.

The rearrangement uses TRBV19 and TRBJ2-3; D is tentatively TRBD1 or TRBD2 (5 bases each). V dropped 5 bases and J dropped 4 bases, with 19 bases sitting between them. The CDR3 has 16 amino acids. The V gene's germline CDR1 is LNHDA and CDR2 SQIVND (reference sequence). Written as DNA, the CDR3 is TGTGCCAGTAGTCCGGGACGTGAACGACCCGCAGATACGCAGTATTTT. Translating it yields CASSPGRERPADTQYF.

The chain employs TRBV18 and TRBJ2-3, with a weak D call TRBD1 (5 bases). This CDR3 has 13 residues. Trimming cost V 6 bases and J 2 bases, with 9 bases left between them. Germline-derived CDR1 and CDR2 are KGHSH and LQKENI. The CDR3, as DNA: TGTGCCAGCTCCCTTGGGGCCACAGATACGCAGTATTTT. This sequence encodes CASSLGATDTQYF. The entire variable domain, with the rest obtained from reference TRBV18 and TRBJ2-3, is as follows: NAGVMQNPRHLVRRRGQEARLRCSPMKGHSHVYWYRQLPEEGLKFMVYLQKENIIDESGMPKERFSAEFPKEGPSILRIQQVVRGDSAAYFCASSLGATDTQYFGPGTRLTVL.

The chain combines TRBV7-3 with TRBJ2-3; D is perhaps TRBD1 (5 bases). Germline CDR1 reads SGHTA; CDR2 reads FQGTGA. V lost 5 bases, J lost 2 bases, and 8 bases lay in between. The CDR3 is 13 amino acids. CDR3 sequence: CASSPGATDTQYF. As DNA, the CDR3 is TGTGCCAGCAGCCCTGGGGCCACAGATACGCAGTATTTT.

The genes are TRBV19 and TRBJ1-6, with D possibly matching TRBD1 (5 bases). Trimming removed 3 bases at V and 4 bases at J, with 7 bases between. The CDR3 length is 14 residues. CDR1 is LNHDA, CDR2 SQIVND, per germline (reference sequence). The CDR3 nucleotides are TGTGCCAGTAGTATCAGGGAATATAATTCACCCCTCCACTTT. Amino acids: CASSIREYNSPLHF.

This chain connects TRBV5-1 to TRBJ1-1; 7 bases line up with TRBD1. The CDR3 length is 15 residues. CDR1 is SGHRS and CDR2 is YFSETQ in the germline V gene. Losses at the gene ends were 5 bases for V and 7 bases for J; bases not matched to a gene: 14. The CDR3 coding sequence is TGCGCCAGCAGGCTCCGACCTGACAGGGCAGTTGAAGCTTTCTTT. It encodes CASRLRPDRAVEAFF.

This rearrangement joins TRBV12-3 or TRBV12-4 to TRBJ1-1, with D possibly matching TRBD1 (5 bases). The CDR3 is 13 amino acids. The germline V and J ends were trimmed by 6 bases and 5 bases, with 13 bases remaining between them. CDR3 DNA sequence: TGTGCCAGCAGGCGTAGCGGGGGGACTGAAGCTTTCTTT. It yields the protein CASRRSGGTEAFF.